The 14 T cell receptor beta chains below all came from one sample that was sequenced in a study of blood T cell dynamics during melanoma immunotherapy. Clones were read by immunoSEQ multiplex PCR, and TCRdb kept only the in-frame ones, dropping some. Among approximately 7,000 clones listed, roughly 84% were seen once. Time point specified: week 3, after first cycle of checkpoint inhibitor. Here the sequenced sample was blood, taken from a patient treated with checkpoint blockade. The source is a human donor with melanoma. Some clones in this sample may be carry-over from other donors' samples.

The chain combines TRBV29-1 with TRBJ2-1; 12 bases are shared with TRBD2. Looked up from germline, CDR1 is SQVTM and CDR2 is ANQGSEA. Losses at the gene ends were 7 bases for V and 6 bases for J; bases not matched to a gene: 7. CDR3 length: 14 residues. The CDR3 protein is CSGSTSGGLNEQFF. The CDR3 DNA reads TGCAGCGGTTCGACTAGCGGGGGACTCAATGAGCAGTTCTTC.

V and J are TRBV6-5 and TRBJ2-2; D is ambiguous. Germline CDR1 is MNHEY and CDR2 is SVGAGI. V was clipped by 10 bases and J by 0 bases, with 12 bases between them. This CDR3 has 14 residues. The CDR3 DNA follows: TGTGCCACACACAAAACTTCGAACACCGGGGAGCTGTTTTTT. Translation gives CATHKTSNTGELFF.

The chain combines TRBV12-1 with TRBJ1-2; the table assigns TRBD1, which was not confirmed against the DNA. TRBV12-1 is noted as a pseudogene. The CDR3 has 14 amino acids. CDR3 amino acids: CASSSRTGWYGYTF. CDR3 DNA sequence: TGTGCCAGCAGCTCGAGGACAGGGTGGTATGGCTACACCTTC.

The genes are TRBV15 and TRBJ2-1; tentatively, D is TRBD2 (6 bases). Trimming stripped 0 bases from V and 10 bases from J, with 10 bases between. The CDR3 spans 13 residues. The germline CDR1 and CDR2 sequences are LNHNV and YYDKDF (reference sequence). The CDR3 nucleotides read TGTGCCACCAGCAGAGAACTCGGGGGAGAGCAGTTCTTC. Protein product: CATSRELGGEQFF.

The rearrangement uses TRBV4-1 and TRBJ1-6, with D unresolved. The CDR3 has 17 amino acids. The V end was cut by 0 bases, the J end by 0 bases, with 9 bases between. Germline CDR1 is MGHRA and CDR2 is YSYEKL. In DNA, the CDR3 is TGCGCCAGCAGCCAAGATGCAGGAAGCTCCTATAATTCACCCCTCCACTTT. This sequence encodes CASSQDAGSSYNSPLHF.

The CDR3 here is CASSIQPQGTDTQYF. DNA of the CDR3: TGTGCCAGTAGTATTCAGCCCCAGGGCACAGATACGCAGTATTTT. The V call is TRBV19, the J call TRBJ2-3; D uncertain. This CDR3 is built from 15 residues. Germline CDR1 reads LNHDA; CDR2 reads SQIVND (reference sequence). Trimming pared 3 bases from V and 1 base from J, leaving 11 bases between.

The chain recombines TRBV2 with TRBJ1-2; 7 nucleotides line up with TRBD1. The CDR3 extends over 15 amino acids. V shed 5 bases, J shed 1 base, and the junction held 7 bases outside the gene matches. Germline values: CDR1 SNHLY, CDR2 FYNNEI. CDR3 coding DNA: TGTGCCAGCAGTCGGGACAGTCCCCTTAACTATGGCTACACCTTC. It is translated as CASSRDSPLNYGYTF.

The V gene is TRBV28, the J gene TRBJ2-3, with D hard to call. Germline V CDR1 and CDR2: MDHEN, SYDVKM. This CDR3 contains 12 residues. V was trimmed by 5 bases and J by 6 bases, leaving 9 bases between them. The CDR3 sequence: CASSKGLDTQYF. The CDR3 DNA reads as TGTGCCAGCAGTAAAGGCCTGGATACGCAGTATTTT.

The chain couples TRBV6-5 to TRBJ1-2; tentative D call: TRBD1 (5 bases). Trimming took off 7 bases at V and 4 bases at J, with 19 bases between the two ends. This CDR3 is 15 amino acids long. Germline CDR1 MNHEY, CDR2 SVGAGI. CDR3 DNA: TGTGCCAGCATTCGTGGGGGAGGCCTAACCTATGGCTACACCTTC. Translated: CASIRGGGLTYGYTF.

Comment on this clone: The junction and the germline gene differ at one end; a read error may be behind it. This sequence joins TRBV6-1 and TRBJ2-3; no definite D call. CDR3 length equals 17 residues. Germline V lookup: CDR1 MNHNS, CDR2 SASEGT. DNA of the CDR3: TGTACCAGCAGTGGTCACTCCGGTTATGCTAGCACAGATACGCAGTATTTT. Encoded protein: CTSSGHSGYASTDTQYF.

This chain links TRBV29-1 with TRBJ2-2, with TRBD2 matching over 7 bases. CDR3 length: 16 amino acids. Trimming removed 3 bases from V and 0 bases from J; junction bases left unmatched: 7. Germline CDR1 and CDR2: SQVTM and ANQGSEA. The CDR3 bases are TGCAGCGTTGATGGGGGGGGTTTGGCGAACACCGGGGAGCTGTTTTTT. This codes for CSVDGGGLANTGELFF.

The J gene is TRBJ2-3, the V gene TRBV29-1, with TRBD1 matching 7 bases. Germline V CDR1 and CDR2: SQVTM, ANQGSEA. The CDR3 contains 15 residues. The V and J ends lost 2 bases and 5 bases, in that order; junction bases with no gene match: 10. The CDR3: CSVEKRQGEGDTQYF. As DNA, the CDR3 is TGCAGCGTTGAAAAACGACAGGGTGAAGGAGATACGCAGTATTTT.

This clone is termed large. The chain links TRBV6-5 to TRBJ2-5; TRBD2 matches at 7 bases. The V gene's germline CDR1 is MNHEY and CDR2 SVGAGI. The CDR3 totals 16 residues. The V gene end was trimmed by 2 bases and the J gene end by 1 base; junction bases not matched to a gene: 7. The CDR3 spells CASSYPVGEGQETQYF. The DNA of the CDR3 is TGTGCCAGCAGTTACCCCGTTGGGGAGGGCCAAGAGACCCAGTACTTC.

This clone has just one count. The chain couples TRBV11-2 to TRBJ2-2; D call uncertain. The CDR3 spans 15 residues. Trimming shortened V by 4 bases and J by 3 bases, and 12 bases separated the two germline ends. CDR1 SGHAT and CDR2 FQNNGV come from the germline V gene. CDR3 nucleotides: TGTGCCAGCAGCTCTACTGTTACAGACACCGGGGAGCTGTTTTTT. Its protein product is CASSSTVTDTGELFF.